This T cell receptor beta chain was found in a study of blood T cells in healthy people across ages. The second PCR ran roughly 6 to 11 cycles with a sample-barcoded 5' primer and J-beta primers. One entry per CDR3 protein, called by TCRdb with MiXCR from the 5' RACE reads. The sample consists of about 840,000 distinct CDR3 sequences, 25% to 35% of them appearing once. The CDR3 is made up of 16 amino acids. Germline assignment: CDR1 DFQATT and CDR2 SNEGSKA (reference sequence). With 4 bases clipped from V and 3 bases from J, the junction kept 9 bases outside the gene matches. Ten or more counts support this clonotype. These data were also reused for a study on T cells of mothers and their children.

This rearrangement joins TRBV20-1 to TRBJ2-5, with 12 nucleotides matching TRBD2. The clonotype comes from a woman between 35 and 50 years old in good health. Sequencing used blood. The CDR3 reads CSANSGLAGGKETQYF. In nucleotides, the CDR3 is TGCAGTGCTAACTCGGGGCTAGCGGGGGGGAAAGAGACCCAGTACTTC.